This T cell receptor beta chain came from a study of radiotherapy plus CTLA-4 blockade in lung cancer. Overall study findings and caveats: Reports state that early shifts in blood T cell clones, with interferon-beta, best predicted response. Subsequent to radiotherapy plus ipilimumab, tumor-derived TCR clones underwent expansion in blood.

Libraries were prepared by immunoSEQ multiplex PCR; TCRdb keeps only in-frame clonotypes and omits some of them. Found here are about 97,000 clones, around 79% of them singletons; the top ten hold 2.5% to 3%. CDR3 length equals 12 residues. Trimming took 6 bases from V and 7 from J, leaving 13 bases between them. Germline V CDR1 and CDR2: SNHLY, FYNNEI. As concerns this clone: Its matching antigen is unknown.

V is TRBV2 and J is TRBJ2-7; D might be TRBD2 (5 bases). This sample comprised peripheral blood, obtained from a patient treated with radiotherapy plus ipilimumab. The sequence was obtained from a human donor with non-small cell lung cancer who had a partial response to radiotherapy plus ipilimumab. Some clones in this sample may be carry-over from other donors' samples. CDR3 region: CASSEGRREQYF. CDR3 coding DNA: TGTGCCAGCAGCGAGGGCAGGAGAGAGCAGTACTTC.